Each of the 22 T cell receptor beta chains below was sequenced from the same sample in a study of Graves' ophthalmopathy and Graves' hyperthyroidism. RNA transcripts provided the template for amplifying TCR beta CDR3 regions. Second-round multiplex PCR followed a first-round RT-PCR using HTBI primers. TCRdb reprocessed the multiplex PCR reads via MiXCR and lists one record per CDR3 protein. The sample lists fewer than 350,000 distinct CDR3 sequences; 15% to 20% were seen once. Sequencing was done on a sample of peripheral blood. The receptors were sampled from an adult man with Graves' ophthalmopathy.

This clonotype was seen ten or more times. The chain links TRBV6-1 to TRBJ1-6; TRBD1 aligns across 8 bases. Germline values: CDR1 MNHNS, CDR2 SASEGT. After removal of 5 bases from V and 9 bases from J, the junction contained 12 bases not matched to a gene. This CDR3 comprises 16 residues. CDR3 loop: CASSLTTGGVVSPLHF. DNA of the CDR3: TGTGCCAGCAGTCTCACTACAGGGGGAGTCGTTTCACCCCTCCACTTT.

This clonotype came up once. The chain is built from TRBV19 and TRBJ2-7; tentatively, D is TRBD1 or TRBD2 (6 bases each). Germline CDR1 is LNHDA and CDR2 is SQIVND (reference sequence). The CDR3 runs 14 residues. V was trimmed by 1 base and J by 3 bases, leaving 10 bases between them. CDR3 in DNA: TGTGCCAGTAGTATAGTTGGGGGGCACTACGAGCAGTACTTC. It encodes CASSIVGGHYEQYF. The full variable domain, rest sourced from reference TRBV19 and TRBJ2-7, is DGGITQSPKYLFRKEGQNVTLSCEQNLNHDAMYWYRQDPGQGLRLIYYSQIVNDFQKGDIAEGYSVSREKKESFPLTVTSAQKNPTAFYLCASSIVGGHYEQYFGPGTRLTVT.

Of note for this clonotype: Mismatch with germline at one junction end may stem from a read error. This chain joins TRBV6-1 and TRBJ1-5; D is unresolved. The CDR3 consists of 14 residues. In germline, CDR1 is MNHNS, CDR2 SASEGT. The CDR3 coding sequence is TGTGCCAGCAGTGAAGTAGGAGGGTATCAGCCCCAGCCTTTT. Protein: CASSEVGGYQPQPF.

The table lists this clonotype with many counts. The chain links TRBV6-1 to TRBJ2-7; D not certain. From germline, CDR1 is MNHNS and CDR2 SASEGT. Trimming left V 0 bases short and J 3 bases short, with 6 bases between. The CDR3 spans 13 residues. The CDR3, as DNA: TGTGCCAGCAGTGAAGCGGGGATCTACGAGCAGTACTTC. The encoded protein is CASSEAGIYEQYF.

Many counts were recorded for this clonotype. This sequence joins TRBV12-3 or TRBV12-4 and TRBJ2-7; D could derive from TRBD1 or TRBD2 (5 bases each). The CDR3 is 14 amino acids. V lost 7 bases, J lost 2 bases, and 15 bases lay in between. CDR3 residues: CASTPKQEAYEQYF. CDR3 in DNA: TGTGCCAGCACCCCCAAACAGGAGGCCTACGAGCAGTACTTC.

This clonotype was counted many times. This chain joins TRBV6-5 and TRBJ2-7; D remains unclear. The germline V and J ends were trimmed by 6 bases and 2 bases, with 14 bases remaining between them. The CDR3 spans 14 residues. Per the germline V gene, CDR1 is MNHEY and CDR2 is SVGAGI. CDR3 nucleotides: TGTGCCAGCAGACCCTTGGTTGGCACCTACGAGCAGTACTTC. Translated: CASRPLVGTYEQYF.

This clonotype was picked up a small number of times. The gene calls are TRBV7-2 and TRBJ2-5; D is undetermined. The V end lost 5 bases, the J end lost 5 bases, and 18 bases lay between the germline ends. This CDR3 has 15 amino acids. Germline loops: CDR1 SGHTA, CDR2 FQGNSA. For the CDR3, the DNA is TGTGCCAGCAGCATACCGCCAGGCCTAGGGGAGACCCAGTACTTC. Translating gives CASSIPPGLGETQYF.

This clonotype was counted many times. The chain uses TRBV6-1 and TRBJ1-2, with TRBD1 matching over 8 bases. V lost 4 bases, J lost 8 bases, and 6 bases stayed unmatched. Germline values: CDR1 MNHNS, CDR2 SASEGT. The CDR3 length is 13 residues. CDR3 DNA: TGTGCCAGCAGTGTCAGGGGGCGCGAGGGCTACACCTTC. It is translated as CASSVRGREGYTF.

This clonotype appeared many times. The CDR3 loop reads CASSLALAGGPVRGELFF. In DNA form, the CDR3 reads TGTGCCAGCAGCTTAGCTCTAGCGGGAGGGCCAGTCCGAGGGGAGCTGTTTTTT. The chain carries TRBV11-1 and TRBJ2-2; 12 bases line up with TRBD2. Per germline, CDR1 SGHAT and CDR2 FQDESV (reference sequence). With 0 bases clipped from V and 8 bases from J, the junction kept 10 bases outside the gene matches. CDR3 size: 18 residues.

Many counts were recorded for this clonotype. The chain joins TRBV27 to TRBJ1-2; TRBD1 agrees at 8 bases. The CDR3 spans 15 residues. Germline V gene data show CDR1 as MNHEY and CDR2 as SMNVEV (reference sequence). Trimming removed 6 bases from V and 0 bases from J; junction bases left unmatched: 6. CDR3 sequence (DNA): TGTGCCAGCAGGCACACAGGGGGAGCTAACTATGGCTACACCTTC. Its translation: CASRHTGGANYGYTF.

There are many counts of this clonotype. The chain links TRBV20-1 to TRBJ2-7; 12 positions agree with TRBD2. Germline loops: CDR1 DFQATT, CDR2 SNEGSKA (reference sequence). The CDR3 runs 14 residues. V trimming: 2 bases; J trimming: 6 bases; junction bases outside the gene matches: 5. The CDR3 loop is CSARKRLAGAEQYF. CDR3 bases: TGCAGTGCTAGAAAACGACTAGCGGGGGCCGAGCAGTACTTC.

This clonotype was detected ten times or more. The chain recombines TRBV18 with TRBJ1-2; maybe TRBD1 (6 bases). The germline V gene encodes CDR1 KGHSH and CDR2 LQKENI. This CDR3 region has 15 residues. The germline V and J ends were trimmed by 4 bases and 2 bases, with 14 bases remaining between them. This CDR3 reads CASSLSWTENYGYTF. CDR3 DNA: TGTGCCAGCTCACTTTCCTGGACAGAAAACTATGGCTACACCTTC.

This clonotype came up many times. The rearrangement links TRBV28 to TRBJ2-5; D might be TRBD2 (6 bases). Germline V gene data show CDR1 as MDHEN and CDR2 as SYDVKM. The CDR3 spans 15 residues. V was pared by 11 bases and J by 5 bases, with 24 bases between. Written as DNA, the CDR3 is TGTGCCGGCTCAAACCCTATGGGGGAGGCGGAGACCCAGTACTTC. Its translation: CAGSNPMGEAETQYF.

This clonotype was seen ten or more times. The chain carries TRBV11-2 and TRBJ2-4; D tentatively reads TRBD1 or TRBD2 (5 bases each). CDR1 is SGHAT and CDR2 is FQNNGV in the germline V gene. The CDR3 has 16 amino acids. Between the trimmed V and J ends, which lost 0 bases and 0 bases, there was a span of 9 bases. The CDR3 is CASSLDLGVAKNIQYF. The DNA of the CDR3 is TGTGCCAGCAGCTTAGATCTGGGGGTAGCCAAAAACATTCAGTACTTC.

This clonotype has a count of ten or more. The CDR3 nucleotides are TGTGCCAGCAGCTTAGAAGCCATGAACACCGGGGAGCTGTTTTTT. This encodes CASSLEAMNTGELFF. The chain carries TRBV11-2 and TRBJ2-2, with unresolved D. With 0 bases removed from V and 1 base from J, the gap between germline ends came to 6 bases. Germline CDR1 reads SGHAT; CDR2 reads FQNNGV. CDR3 length: 15 amino acids.

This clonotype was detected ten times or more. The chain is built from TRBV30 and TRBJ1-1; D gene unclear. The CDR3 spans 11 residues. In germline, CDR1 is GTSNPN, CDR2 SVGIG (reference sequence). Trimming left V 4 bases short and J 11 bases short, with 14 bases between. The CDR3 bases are TGTGCCTGGAAGAATCTCTTCTGGGCTTTCTTT. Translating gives CAWKNLFWAFF.

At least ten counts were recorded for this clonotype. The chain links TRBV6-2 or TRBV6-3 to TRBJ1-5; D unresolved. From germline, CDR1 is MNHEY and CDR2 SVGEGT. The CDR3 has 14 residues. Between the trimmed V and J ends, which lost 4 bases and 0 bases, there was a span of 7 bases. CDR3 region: CASSSAVSNQPQHF. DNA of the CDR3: TGTGCCAGCAGTTCGGCAGTTAGCAATCAGCCCCAGCATTTT.

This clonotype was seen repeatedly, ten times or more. CDR3 amino acids: CASKMDRENYGYTF. DNA for the CDR3: TGTGCCAGCAAGATGGACAGGGAAAACTATGGCTACACCTTC. The chain has TRBV2 and TRBJ1-2, with 8 bases aligning to TRBD1. Germline CDR1 reads SNHLY; CDR2 reads FYNNEI. This CDR3 has 14 amino acids. Unmatched junction bases numbered 6, after V lost 7 bases and J lost 2 bases.

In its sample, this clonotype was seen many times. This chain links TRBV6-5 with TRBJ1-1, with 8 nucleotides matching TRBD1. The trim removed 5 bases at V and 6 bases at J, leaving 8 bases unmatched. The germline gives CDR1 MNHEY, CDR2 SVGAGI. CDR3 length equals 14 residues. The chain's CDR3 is CASSTWDRKAEAFF. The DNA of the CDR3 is TGTGCCAGCAGTACCTGGGACAGGAAGGCTGAAGCTTTCTTT.

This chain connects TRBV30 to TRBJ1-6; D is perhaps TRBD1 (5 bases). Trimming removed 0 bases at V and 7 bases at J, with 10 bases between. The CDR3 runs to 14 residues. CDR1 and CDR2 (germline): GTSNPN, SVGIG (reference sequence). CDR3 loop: CAWSVQGWNSPLHF. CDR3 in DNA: TGTGCCTGGAGTGTTCAGGGTTGGAATTCACCCCTCCACTTT. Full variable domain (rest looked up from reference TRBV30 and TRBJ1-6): SQTIHQWPATLVQPVGSPLSLECTVEGTSNPNLYWYRQAAGRGLQLLFYSVGIGQISSEVPQNLSASRPQDRQFILSSKKLLLSDSGFYLCAWSVQGWNSPLHFGNGTRLTVT.

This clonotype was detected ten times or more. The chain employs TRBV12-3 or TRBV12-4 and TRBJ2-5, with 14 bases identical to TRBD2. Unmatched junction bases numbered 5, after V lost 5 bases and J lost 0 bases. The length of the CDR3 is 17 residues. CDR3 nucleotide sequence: TGTGCCAGCAGTCCGGGACTAGCGGGAGTAAACCAAGAGACCCAGTACTTC. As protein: CASSPGLAGVNQETQYF.

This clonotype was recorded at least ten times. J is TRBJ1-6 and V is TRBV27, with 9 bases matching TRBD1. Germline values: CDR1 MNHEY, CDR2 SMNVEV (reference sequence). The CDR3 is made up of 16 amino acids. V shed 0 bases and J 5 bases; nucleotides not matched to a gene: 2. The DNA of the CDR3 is TGTGCCAGCAGTTTATCTCGGACAGGGGATAATTCACCCCTCCACTTT. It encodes CASSLSRTGDNSPLHF.